This T cell receptor (beta chain) was captured in a study of cytomegalovirus exposure and HLA in healthy donors. Vbeta (60) and Jbeta (13) primers were used in the PCR. The repertoire was sequenced with immunoSEQ multiplex PCR; TCRdb's copy has only in-frame clones and lacks some. The specimen's table records approximately 110,000 clones. Broader study findings: TCR beta sequences reportedly predicted most subjects' HLA-A and HLA-B alleles accurately.

For this clone: Its antigen is not identified.

Sequencing used PBMCs. The sequence was collected from a man aged 40-55 years in good health and CMV-seronegative.

The CDR3 bases are TGCACCAGCAGCCAAGGGGGCCACAATGAGCAGTTCTTC. Protein: CTSSQGGHNEQFF. V usage is TRBV1 and J usage is TRBJ2-1; no check of the table's D call, TRBD1, against the DNA was made. TRBV1 is a listed pseudogene. The CDR3 is made up of 13 amino acids.